The next 3 T cell receptor beta chains were all read from a single sample in a study of T cells in localized non-small cell lung cancer. Profiling relied on immunoSEQ multiplex PCR, and the TCRdb table lists in-frame clones only, not all of them. The sample has some 27,000 clones, about 90% seen once. This specimen consisted of peripheral blood, obtained before any cancer treatment. These receptors were obtained from a woman aged 18 to 55 with stage I lung adenocarcinoma.

The chain recombines TRBV7-9 with TRBJ1-2; D ambiguous. The CDR3 runs to 14 residues. V was pared by 1 base and J by 4 bases, with 10 bases between. CDR1 and CDR2 from the germline V gene are SEHNR and FQNEAQ (reference sequence). CDR3 sequence: CASSLEEAVYGYTF. DNA of the CDR3: TGTGCCAGCAGCTTAGAGGAGGCCGTCTATGGCTACACCTTC.

V usage is TRBV27 and J usage is TRBJ1-1, with a possible D match to TRBD1 (5 bases). Per germline, CDR1 MNHEY and CDR2 SMNVEV (reference sequence). Trimming shortened V by 11 bases and J by 3 bases, and 13 bases separated the two germline ends. This CDR3 contains 12 residues. CDR3 nucleotides: TGTGCCGCTGGAGCGGGGGACACTGAAGCTTTCTTT. This codes for CAAGAGDTEAFF.

This sequence joins TRBV5-7 and TRBJ2-7; D unclear. TRBV5-7 is designated an ORF whose function remains uncertain. The CDR3 is made up of 15 amino acids. Between the trimmed V and J ends, which lost 0 bases and 6 bases, there was a span of 16 bases. Here the CDR3 reads CASSLVAYGLGEQYF. The CDR3 nucleotides read TGTGCCAGCAGCTTGGTGGCCTACGGGCTGGGCGAGCAGTACTTC.